The 18 T cell receptor beta chains given below trace back to one sample, sequenced in a study of OX40 agonist ivuxolimab in advanced cancers. The library was made by the immunoSEQ multiplex PCR assay. TCRdb stores this immuneACCESS table with in-frame sequences only. Part of the clones is absent; in the studies checked, under half of the shortfall reflects unresolved V genes, and no reason is known for the rest. The sample data list tens of thousands of clones, and 84% of these were observed just once. Under 7% of the sample lies in the top ten. This specimen consisted of CD4+ or CD8+ T cells sorted from blood, obtained in a trial of the OX40 agonist ivuxolimab. The receptor set was obtained from an adult with an advanced solid tumor such as melanoma, head and neck, liver or kidney cancer.

This sequence joins TRBV2 and TRBJ1-2, with 7 bases that match TRBD1. Germline V gives CDR1 SNHLY, CDR2 FYNNEI. The CDR3 contains 14 residues. With V trimmed by 8 bases and J by 4 bases, 10 bases remained unmatched. CDR3 residues: CASETGTVPYGYTF. CDR3 DNA: TGTGCCAGCGAGACCGGGACAGTGCCCTATGGCTACACCTTC.

V and J are TRBV7-9 and TRBJ2-5, with 10 bases lining up with TRBD2. CDR3 size: 14 residues. V gave up 9 bases and J gave up 7 bases; unmatched junction bases: 11. Per the germline V gene, CDR1 is SEHNR and CDR2 is FQNEAQ (reference sequence). The CDR3 nucleotides are TGTGCCAGTAGGACTAGCGGACATCCGTGGACCCAGTACTTC. Encoded protein: CASRTSGHPWTQYF.

The V gene is TRBV15, the J gene TRBJ2-1; D remains unclear. V lost 0 bases and J 6 bases, leaving 12 bases between the germline ends. Germline V gene lookup returns CDR1 LNHNV and CDR2 YYDKDF (reference sequence). This CDR3 is 15 amino acids long. The CDR3 DNA follows: TGTGCCACCAGCAGAGATAGGGCTAGAGGCAATGAGCAGTTCTTC. Its translation: CATSRDRARGNEQFF.

V and J are TRBV13 and TRBJ2-5; TRBD2 aligns across 13 bases. The last part of the DNA fits TRBJ2-7 better; the J call may be wrong. Looked up from germline, CDR1 is PRHDT and CDR2 is FYEKMQ (reference sequence). The CDR3 totals 16 residues. CDR3 region: CASSLKGLAGPYEQYF. In nucleotides, the CDR3 is TGTGCCAGCAGCTTAAAGGGACTAGCGGGACCCTACGAGCAGTACTTC.

This clone has a single count. This chain joins TRBV18 and TRBJ2-7; 8 bases are shared with TRBD1. V lost 5 bases and J lost 4; bases outside the gene matches: 7. The CDR3 has 14 residues. Germline values: CDR1 KGHSH, CDR2 LQKENI. The CDR3 DNA reads TGTGCCAGCTCAGCCGGGACAGGTCCTTACGAGCAGTACTTC. Protein: CASSAGTGPYEQYF.

This clone appeared a few times. The chain combines TRBV11-2 with TRBJ2-7; D perhaps matches TRBD2 (5 bases). The CDR3 is made up of 15 amino acids. V lost 1 base to trimming and J lost 0 bases, with 10 bases between them. The germline V gene encodes CDR1 SGHAT and CDR2 FQNNGV. CDR3 region: CASSLGVASSYEQYF. Written as DNA, the CDR3 is TGTGCCAGCAGCTTAGGAGTAGCGAGCTCCTACGAGCAGTACTTC.

As concerns this clone: The same CDR3 is also encoded by other DNA sequences in this sample. The chain couples TRBV5-4 to TRBJ2-5; D is unresolved. V lost 0 bases, J lost 0 bases, and 6 bases lay in between. CDR1 and CDR2 (germline): SGHNT, YYREEE (reference sequence). This CDR3 has 14 amino acids. CDR3 protein: CASSLVADQETQYF. Written as DNA, the CDR3 is TGTGCCAGCAGCTTGGTGGCAGACCAAGAGACCCAGTACTTC.

This clone was observed once. DNA for the CDR3: TGTGCCAGCAGCTTAGCTAATTACTATGGCTACACCTTC. It specifies CASSLANYYGYTF. The rearrangement links TRBV7-2 to TRBJ1-2; D not resolved. There are 13 residues in the CDR3. Between the trimmed V and J ends, which lost 0 bases and 3 bases, there was a span of 5 bases. Germline assignment: CDR1 SGHTA and CDR2 FQGNSA. The variable domain in full, completed from reference TRBV7-2 and TRBJ1-2, reads GAGVSQSPSNKVTEKGKDVELRCDPISGHTALYWYRQSLGQGLEFLIYFQGNSAPDKSGLPSDRFSAERTGGSVSTLTIQRTQQEDSAVYLCASSLANYYGYTFGSGTRLTVV.

The chain carries TRBV7-5 and TRBJ2-7; TRBD2 reflects the table's D call only, with no check against the DNA. TRBV7-5 is designated a pseudogene. This CDR3 is 16 amino acids long. CDR3 loop: CASSLNSGLVPREQYF. The CDR3 DNA follows: TGTGCCAGCAGCCTAAATTCGGGATTAGTCCCCCGCGAGCAGTACTTC.

The gene calls are TRBV1 and TRBJ1-1; TRBD1 was called by the table and not checked on the DNA. TRBV1 is given as a pseudogene. This CDR3 is 16 amino acids long. The CDR3 nucleotides read TGCACCAGCAGCCACCCCAGTTACAGGGGGCGGCCTGAAGCTTTCTTT. Protein product: CTSSHPSYRGRPEAFF.

The chain is built from TRBV7-2 and TRBJ2-7, with 7 bases fitting TRBD2. Unmatched junction bases numbered 6, after V lost 1 base and J lost 0 bases. This CDR3 has 16 amino acids. The germline V gene encodes CDR1 SGHTA and CDR2 FQGNSA. The chain's CDR3 is CASSLGPSGDSYEQYF. In nucleotides, the CDR3 is TGTGCCAGCAGCTTAGGTCCTAGCGGAGACTCCTACGAGCAGTACTTC.

This chain joins TRBV19 and TRBJ1-1; possible D gene TRBD1, 6 bases. CDR1 is LNHDA and CDR2 is SQIVND in the germline V gene (reference sequence). The CDR3 totals 13 residues. Between the trimmed V and J ends, which lost 5 bases and 7 bases, there was a span of 14 bases. CDR3 loop: CASSLRTVGEAFF. CDR3 coding DNA: TGTGCCAGTAGTCTGAGGACAGTCGGTGAAGCTTTCTTT. The full variable domain, rest sourced from reference TRBV19 and TRBJ1-1, is DGGITQSPKYLFRKEGQNVTLSCEQNLNHDAMYWYRQDPGQGLRLIYYSQIVNDFQKGDIAEGYSVSREKKESFPLTVTSAQKNPTAFYLCASSLRTVGEAFFGQGTRLTVV.

CDR3 nucleotides: TGTGCCAGCAGGAAGAGCGGAGGAGGGGGGGCGCAGTATTTT. Its protein is CASRKSGGGGAQYF. The V gene is TRBV6-4, the J gene TRBJ2-3, with D perhaps matching TRBD2 (7 bases). Germline V gene lookup returns CDR1 MRHNA and CDR2 SNTAGT. CDR3 length equals 14 residues. With 6 bases removed from V and 10 bases from J, the gap between germline ends came to 20 bases.

The chain's CDR3 is CASSEVGVTNEKLFF. CDR3 coding DNA: TGTGCCAGCAGTGAAGTTGGGGTGACTAATGAAAAACTGTTTTTT. The chain combines TRBV2 with TRBJ1-4; unclear D gene. With 1 base removed from V and 2 bases from J, the gap between germline ends came to 8 bases. In germline, CDR1 is SNHLY, CDR2 FYNNEI. The CDR3 spans 15 residues.

In its sample, this clone was seen once. This rearrangement joins TRBV4-1 to TRBJ2-1, with D tentatively TRBD2 (5 bases). Germline V gene lookup returns CDR1 MGHRA and CDR2 YSYEKL. This CDR3 region has 12 residues. Trimming took off 4 bases at V and 10 bases at J, with 11 bases between the two ends. The CDR3 sequence: CASSPTSLEQFF. CDR3 DNA sequence: TGCGCCAGCAGCCCAACTAGTCTGGAGCAGTTCTTC.

The table lists this clone with many counts. J is TRBJ1-1 and V is TRBV27; D not certain. The V and J ends lost 0 bases and 8 bases respectively, with 10 bases between them. Germline V gene lookup returns CDR1 MNHEY and CDR2 SMNVEV (reference sequence). CDR3 length equals 13 residues. The CDR3: CASSLSLLTEAFF. CDR3 nucleotide sequence: TGTGCCAGCAGTTTATCTTTGTTGACGGAAGCTTTCTTT.

This chain joins TRBV6-5 and TRBJ1-3, with a tentative D call TRBD1 (5 bases). Germline CDR1 is MNHEY and CDR2 is SVGAGI. The CDR3 has 15 residues. V lost 6 bases and J lost 0, with 12 bases in between. This CDR3 is CASRRGPSSGNTIYF. As DNA, the CDR3 is TGTGCCAGCAGAAGGGGACCGAGCTCTGGAAACACCATATATTTT.

The J gene is TRBJ2-7, the V gene TRBV10-3; D is possibly TRBD1 (6 bases). The CDR3 has 15 amino acids. Germline CDR1 reads ENHRY; CDR2 reads SYGVKD. V was shortened by 0 bases and J by 7 bases, with 16 bases between the two germline ends. CDR3 in amino acids: CAISESGTLNGEQYF. CDR3 sequence (DNA): TGTGCCATCAGTGAGTCGGGGACACTCAACGGGGAGCAGTACTTC.